A selection of T cell receptor beta chains follows, all from one sample in a study of blood T cell repertoires in COVID-19. TCRdb's copy holds only in-frame clones and misses some; the assay was immunoSEQ multiplex PCR. This table has about 180,000 clones, about 85% appearing once. The sequenced sample was peripheral blood. Receptors were obtained from a person aged 70 to 80 with COVID-19, enrolled during active disease. Both conserved end residues are part of each CDR3. Each record gives: J gene, clone size, V gene, D gene, CDR3 DNA, CDR3 protein. D genes are given only for firm matches. The size field is filled for only some rows; it gives once, few, many or a size class.

J: TRBJ1-5
size: -
V: TRBV15
D: -
DNA: TGTGCCACCAGCAGAGAAGGTGGGGGGGGGCTCCAGCCCCAGCATTTT
CDR3: CATSREGGGGLQPQHF

J: TRBJ2-5
size: -
V: TRBV7-9
D: TRBD1
DNA: TGTGCCAGCAGCCTAAGGACAGGGTTCGGGGAGACCCAGTACTTC
CDR3: CASSLRTGFGETQYF

J: TRBJ2-1
size: -
V: TRBV20-1
D: TRBD2
DNA: TGCAGTGCTAGTCCCGCGACTAGCGGGTACAATGAGCAGTTCTTC
CDR3: CSASPATSGYNEQFF

J: TRBJ2-1
size: -
V: TRBV7-8
D: TRBD2
DNA: TGTGCCAGCAGCTCCCTGCGGGGACTAGCTTCCTTCTTC
CDR3: CASSSLRGLASFF

J: TRBJ2-2
size: -
V: TRBV5-1
D: -
DNA: TGCGCCAGCAGCTTGCCCCAAAACACCGGGGAGCTGTTTTTT
CDR3: CASSLPQNTGELFF

J: TRBJ2-5
size: -
V: TRBV9
D: -
DNA: TGTGCCAGCAGCCGTGGCAGGGAGACCCAGTACTTC
CDR3: CASSRGRETQYF

J: TRBJ1-5
size: -
V: TRBV5-6
D: -
DNA: TGTGCCAGCAGCTTTGGTATGGACAAGAATCAGCCCCAGCATTTT
CDR3: CASSFGMDKNQPQHF

J: TRBJ2-2
size: once
V: TRBV2
D: TRBD1
DNA: TGTGCCAGCAGTAAGACAGGGGGGGATACCGGGGAGCTGTTTTTT
CDR3: CASSKTGGDTGELFF

J: TRBJ1-3
size: few
V: TRBV5-6
D: -
DNA: TGTGCCAGCAGCTTGCACCGGGACAATGGGGATTTT
CDR3: CASSLHRDNGDF

J: TRBJ2-5
size: -
V: TRBV30
D: -
DNA: TGTGCCTGGACCCTTGGGGGGGAGACCCAGTACTTC
CDR3: CAWTLGGETQYF

J: TRBJ1-4
size: -
V: TRBV5-1
D: TRBD1
DNA: TGCGCCAGCAGCTTTGGACAGGGAAGGGAAAAACTGTTTTTT
CDR3: CASSFGQGREKLFF

J: TRBJ1-3
size: -
V: TRBV7-9
D: TRBD1
DNA: TGTGCCAGCAGCCCGTTCCCGGGACAGGGTTCGAGGAGTGGAAACACCATATATTTT
CDR3: CASSPFPGQGSRSGNTIYF

J: TRBJ1-5
size: -
V: TRBV12-3/TRBV12-4
D: -
DNA: TGTGCCAGCAGCGGGAACAGGGCCCAGCCCCAGCATTTT
CDR3: CASSGNRAQPQHF

J: TRBJ2-2
size: once
V: TRBV7-2
D: -
DNA: TGTGCCAGCAGCACGCGAAGAAACACCGGGGAGCTGTTTTTT
CDR3: CASSTRRNTGELFF

J: TRBJ2-7
size: -
V: TRBV18
D: -
DNA: TGTGCCAGCTCACCCGACGGACAGACTTACGAGCAGTACTTC
CDR3: CASSPDGQTYEQYF

J: TRBJ1-5
size: -
V: TRBV3-1/TRBV3-2
D: -
DNA: TGTGCCAGCAGCCAGGGCAGAATGCTTAGCAATCAGCCCCAGCATTTT
CDR3: CASSQGRMLSNQPQHF

J: TRBJ2-3
size: -
V: TRBV5-5
D: -
DNA: TGTGCCAGCAGCTTGACTTCACGTGATACAGATACGCAGTATTTT
CDR3: CASSLTSRDTDTQYF

J: TRBJ2-5
size: -
V: TRBV7-9
D: TRBD2
DNA: TGTGCCAGCAGCACGGGACTATCTGAAGAGACCCAGTACTTC
CDR3: CASSTGLSEETQYF

J: TRBJ2-3
size: -
V: TRBV13
D: TRBD2
DNA: TGTGCCAGCAGCTTGGATAGCGGGGGGATGACAGATACGCAGTATTTT
CDR3: CASSLDSGGMTDTQYF

J: TRBJ2-3
size: -
V: TRBV9
D: TRBD1
DNA: TGTGCCAGCAGCGTTCCCAGACAGGGCGGCACAGATACGCAGTATTTT
CDR3: CASSVPRQGGTDTQYF

J: TRBJ1-1
size: few
V: TRBV12-5
D: -
DNA: TGTGCTAGTGCCTTCAGGGGTTTGAACACTGAAGCTTTCTTT
CDR3: CASAFRGLNTEAFF

J: TRBJ1-2
size: -
V: TRBV10-3
D: -
DNA: TGTGCCATCAGTGGGGGTACAACAGGGACTAACTATGGCTACACCTTC
CDR3: CAISGGTTGTNYGYTF

J: TRBJ2-3
size: once
V: TRBV5-4
D: -
DNA: TGTGCCAGCAGGGGTGGACTTAGCACAGATACGCAGTATTTT
CDR3: CASRGGLSTDTQYF

J: TRBJ2-3
size: -
V: TRBV7-2
D: TRBD2
DNA: TGTGCCAGCAGGACAGCTAGCGGGAGAATCAAAGATACGCAGTATTTT
CDR3: CASRTASGRIKDTQYF

J: TRBJ1-2
size: -
V: TRBV6-5
D: -
DNA: TGTGCCAGCAGGCCCACAGGGAACTATGGCTACACCTTC
CDR3: CASRPTGNYGYTF

J: TRBJ2-5
size: -
V: TRBV11-2
D: -
DNA: TGTGCCAGCAGCCATGACGGGGTCCAAGAGACCCAGTACTTC
CDR3: CASSHDGVQETQYF

J: TRBJ2-7
size: -
V: TRBV5-1
D: -
DNA: TGCGCCAGCAACTCCTACCCCGGACAGCCCGGGTGGGAGTACTTC
CDR3: CASNSYPGQPGWEYF

J: TRBJ2-7
size: -
V: TRBV23-1
D: -
DNA: TGCGCCAGCACCCGACCCTTGACCCAGGGTATCGGCGAGCAGTACTTC
CDR3: CASTRPLTQGIGEQYF

J: TRBJ1-5
size: few
V: TRBV28
D: TRBD1
DNA: TGTGCCAGCAGTCCCGGGACAGGGGTTGGTCAGCCCCAGCATTTT
CDR3: CASSPGTGVGQPQHF

J: TRBJ2-1
size: -
V: TRBV5-6
D: -
DNA: TGTGCCAGCACCAGGGGGGCGGGTTGGAATGAGCAGTTCTTC
CDR3: CASTRGAGWNEQFF

J: TRBJ2-5
size: once
V: TRBV19
D: -
DNA: TGTGCCAGTAGTATCTTGGCCAGCGCGGCCAAAGAGACCCAGTACTTC
CDR3: CASSILASAAKETQYF

J: TRBJ1-1
size: once
V: TRBV28
D: -
DNA: TGTGCCAGTCGAGGTCCAATGAACACTGAAGCTTTCTTT
CDR3: CASRGPMNTEAFF

J: TRBJ2-2
size: -
V: TRBV27
D: -
DNA: TGTGCCAGCAGTTTCCGGAGCTCCGGGGAGCTGTTTTTT
CDR3: CASSFRSSGELFF

J: TRBJ2-7
size: -
V: TRBV6-6
D: -
DNA: TGTGCCAGCAAAGGGTCCGGGAACGAGCAGTACTTC
CDR3: CASKGSGNEQYF

J: TRBJ1-2
size: -
V: TRBV9
D: -
DNA: TGTGCCAGCAGCGTATTGGGTTCAAAGGACAGCTATGGCTACACCTTC
CDR3: CASSVLGSKDSYGYTF

J: TRBJ1-1
size: -
V: TRBV15
D: -
DNA: TGTGCCACCAGCAGAGTAGGGGCCGGCAATAATGAAGCTTTCTTT
CDR3: CATSRVGAGNNEAFF

J: TRBJ2-7
size: -
V: TRBV28
D: -
DNA: TGTGCCAGCAGTTTATCGACTCGGACCAATACAGGAACCTACGAGCAGTACTTC
CDR3: CASSLSTRTNTGTYEQYF

J: TRBJ1-1
size: -
V: TRBV28
D: TRBD1
DNA: TGTGCCAGCAGTCTCAGGGGGCTCACTGAAGCTTTCTTT
CDR3: CASSLRGLTEAFF

J: TRBJ1-4
size: -
V: TRBV7-2
D: TRBD1
DNA: TGTGCCAGCAGCTCCGGGACAGCGGATGAAAAACTGTTTTTT
CDR3: CASSSGTADEKLFF

J: TRBJ2-7
size: -
V: TRBV7-9
D: -
DNA: TGTGCCAGCAGCTTAAAGCAGGGGCCCTACGAGCAGTACTTC
CDR3: CASSLKQGPYEQYF

J: TRBJ2-7
size: few
V: TRBV6-5
D: TRBD1
DNA: TGTGCCAGCAGTCGTAGGACAGGGGGCCTCGAGCAGTACTTC
CDR3: CASSRRTGGLEQYF

J: TRBJ2-5
size: few
V: TRBV7-3
D: -
DNA: TGTGCCAGCAGCTCCCCGACAGCCCCAGAGACCCAGTACTTC
CDR3: CASSSPTAPETQYF

J: TRBJ1-5
size: -
V: TRBV27
D: TRBD1
DNA: TGTGCCAGCGGTAGCCCCGGGACAGGGCGGAATCAGCCCCAGCATTTT
CDR3: CASGSPGTGRNQPQHF

J: TRBJ1-5
size: -
V: TRBV27
D: -
DNA: TGTGCCAGCAGTTTCACAGGAAGCAATCAGCCCCAGCATTTT
CDR3: CASSFTGSNQPQHF

J: TRBJ1-5
size: -
V: TRBV28
D: TRBD1
DNA: TGTGCCAGCAGTTCGGTCGGACAGGGGGTATTCAATCAGCCCCAGCATTTT
CDR3: CASSSVGQGVFNQPQHF

J: TRBJ2-1
size: -
V: TRBV7-2
D: TRBD2
DNA: TGTGCCAGCAGCTTAGCACTAGCGGGGACCCACAATGAACAGTTCTTC
CDR3: CASSLALAGTHNEQFF

J: TRBJ1-6
size: -
V: TRBV6-2/TRBV6-3
D: -
DNA: TGTGCCAGCAGTTACTCGGCAGGGAATTCACCCCTCCACTTT
CDR3: CASSYSAGNSPLHF

J: TRBJ1-2
size: -
V: TRBV5-1
D: -
DNA: TGCGCCAGCAGCTTGGATCCTGGCAGGGCCTTCTATGGCTACACCTTC
CDR3: CASSLDPGRAFYGYTF

J: TRBJ2-2
size: -
V: TRBV7-8
D: TRBD1
DNA: TGTGCCAGCAGCATACAGGGGAGCTCCGGGGAGCTGTTTTTT
CDR3: CASSIQGSSGELFF

J: TRBJ2-1
size: once
V: TRBV5-4
D: TRBD1
DNA: TGTGCCAGCAGTAGCGACAGGGCCCACGAGCAGTTCTTC
CDR3: CASSSDRAHEQFF

J: TRBJ1-1
size: -
V: TRBV19
D: -
DNA: TGTGCCAGTAGTAGGGCCCCGAACACTGAAGCTTTCTTT
CDR3: CASSRAPNTEAFF

J: TRBJ2-7
size: once
V: TRBV28
D: TRBD1
DNA: TGTGCCAGCAGTTACGACAGGGATCAGCAGTACTTC
CDR3: CASSYDRDQQYF

J: TRBJ1-3
size: -
V: TRBV4-1
D: -
DNA: TGCGCCAGCAGCCAAGACCTACTGATCTCTGGAAACACCATATATTTT
CDR3: CASSQDLLISGNTIYF

J: TRBJ2-1
size: -
V: TRBV29-1
D: -
DNA: TGCAGCGTTGAAGTCCAGCTTGGAGGCAATGAGCAGTTCTTC
CDR3: CSVEVQLGGNEQFF